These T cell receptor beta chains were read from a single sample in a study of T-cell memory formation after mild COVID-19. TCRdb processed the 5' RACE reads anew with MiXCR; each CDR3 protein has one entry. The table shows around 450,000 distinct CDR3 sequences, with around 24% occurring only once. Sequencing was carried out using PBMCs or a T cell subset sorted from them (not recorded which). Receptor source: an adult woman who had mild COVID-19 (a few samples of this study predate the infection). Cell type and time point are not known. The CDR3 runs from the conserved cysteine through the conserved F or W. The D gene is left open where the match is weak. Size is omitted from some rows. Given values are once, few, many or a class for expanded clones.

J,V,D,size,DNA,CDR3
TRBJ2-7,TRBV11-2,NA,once,TGTGCCAGCAGCTTAGATGGACTGGGAGTGAGCTCCTACGAGCAGTACTTC,CASSLDGLGVSSYEQYF
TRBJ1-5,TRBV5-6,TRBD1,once,TGTGCCAGCAGTTCTCAGGGGGCTTGGTCTCAGCCCCAGCATTTT,CASSSQGAWSQPQHF
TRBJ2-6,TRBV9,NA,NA,TGTGCCAGCAGCGTATCGAAGGCGGGACCCTTCTCTGGGGCCAACGTCCTGACTTTC,CASSVSKAGPFSGANVLTF
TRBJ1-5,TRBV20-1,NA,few,TGCAGTGGGAGGGCAGATATTAATCAGCCCCAGCATTTT,CSGRADINQPQHF
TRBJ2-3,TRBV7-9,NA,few,TGTGCCAGCAGCCGCGCGCAGGGGCAAAGCACAGATACGCAGTATTTT,CASSRAQGQSTDTQYF
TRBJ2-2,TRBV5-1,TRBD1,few,TGCGCCAGCAGCCTGTTACAGGGGGTGATGGCCGGGGAGCTGTTTTTT,CASSLLQGVMAGELFF
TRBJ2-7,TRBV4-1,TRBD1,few,TGCGCCAGCAATGGACGGACCGGGACAGGGGGTTCCTACGAGCAGTACTTC,CASNGRTGTGGSYEQYF
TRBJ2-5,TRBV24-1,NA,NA,TGTTCCACCAGTGATTTGAGGACAGAAGAGACCCAGTACTTC,CSTSDLRTEETQYF
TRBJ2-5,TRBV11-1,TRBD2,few,TGTGCCAGCAGCCCCCGGGAGGGAGAGGAAGAGACCCAGTACTTC,CASSPREGEEETQYF
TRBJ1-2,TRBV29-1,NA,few,TGCAGCGTTGCCGAGGATGGCTACACCTTC,CSVAEDGYTF